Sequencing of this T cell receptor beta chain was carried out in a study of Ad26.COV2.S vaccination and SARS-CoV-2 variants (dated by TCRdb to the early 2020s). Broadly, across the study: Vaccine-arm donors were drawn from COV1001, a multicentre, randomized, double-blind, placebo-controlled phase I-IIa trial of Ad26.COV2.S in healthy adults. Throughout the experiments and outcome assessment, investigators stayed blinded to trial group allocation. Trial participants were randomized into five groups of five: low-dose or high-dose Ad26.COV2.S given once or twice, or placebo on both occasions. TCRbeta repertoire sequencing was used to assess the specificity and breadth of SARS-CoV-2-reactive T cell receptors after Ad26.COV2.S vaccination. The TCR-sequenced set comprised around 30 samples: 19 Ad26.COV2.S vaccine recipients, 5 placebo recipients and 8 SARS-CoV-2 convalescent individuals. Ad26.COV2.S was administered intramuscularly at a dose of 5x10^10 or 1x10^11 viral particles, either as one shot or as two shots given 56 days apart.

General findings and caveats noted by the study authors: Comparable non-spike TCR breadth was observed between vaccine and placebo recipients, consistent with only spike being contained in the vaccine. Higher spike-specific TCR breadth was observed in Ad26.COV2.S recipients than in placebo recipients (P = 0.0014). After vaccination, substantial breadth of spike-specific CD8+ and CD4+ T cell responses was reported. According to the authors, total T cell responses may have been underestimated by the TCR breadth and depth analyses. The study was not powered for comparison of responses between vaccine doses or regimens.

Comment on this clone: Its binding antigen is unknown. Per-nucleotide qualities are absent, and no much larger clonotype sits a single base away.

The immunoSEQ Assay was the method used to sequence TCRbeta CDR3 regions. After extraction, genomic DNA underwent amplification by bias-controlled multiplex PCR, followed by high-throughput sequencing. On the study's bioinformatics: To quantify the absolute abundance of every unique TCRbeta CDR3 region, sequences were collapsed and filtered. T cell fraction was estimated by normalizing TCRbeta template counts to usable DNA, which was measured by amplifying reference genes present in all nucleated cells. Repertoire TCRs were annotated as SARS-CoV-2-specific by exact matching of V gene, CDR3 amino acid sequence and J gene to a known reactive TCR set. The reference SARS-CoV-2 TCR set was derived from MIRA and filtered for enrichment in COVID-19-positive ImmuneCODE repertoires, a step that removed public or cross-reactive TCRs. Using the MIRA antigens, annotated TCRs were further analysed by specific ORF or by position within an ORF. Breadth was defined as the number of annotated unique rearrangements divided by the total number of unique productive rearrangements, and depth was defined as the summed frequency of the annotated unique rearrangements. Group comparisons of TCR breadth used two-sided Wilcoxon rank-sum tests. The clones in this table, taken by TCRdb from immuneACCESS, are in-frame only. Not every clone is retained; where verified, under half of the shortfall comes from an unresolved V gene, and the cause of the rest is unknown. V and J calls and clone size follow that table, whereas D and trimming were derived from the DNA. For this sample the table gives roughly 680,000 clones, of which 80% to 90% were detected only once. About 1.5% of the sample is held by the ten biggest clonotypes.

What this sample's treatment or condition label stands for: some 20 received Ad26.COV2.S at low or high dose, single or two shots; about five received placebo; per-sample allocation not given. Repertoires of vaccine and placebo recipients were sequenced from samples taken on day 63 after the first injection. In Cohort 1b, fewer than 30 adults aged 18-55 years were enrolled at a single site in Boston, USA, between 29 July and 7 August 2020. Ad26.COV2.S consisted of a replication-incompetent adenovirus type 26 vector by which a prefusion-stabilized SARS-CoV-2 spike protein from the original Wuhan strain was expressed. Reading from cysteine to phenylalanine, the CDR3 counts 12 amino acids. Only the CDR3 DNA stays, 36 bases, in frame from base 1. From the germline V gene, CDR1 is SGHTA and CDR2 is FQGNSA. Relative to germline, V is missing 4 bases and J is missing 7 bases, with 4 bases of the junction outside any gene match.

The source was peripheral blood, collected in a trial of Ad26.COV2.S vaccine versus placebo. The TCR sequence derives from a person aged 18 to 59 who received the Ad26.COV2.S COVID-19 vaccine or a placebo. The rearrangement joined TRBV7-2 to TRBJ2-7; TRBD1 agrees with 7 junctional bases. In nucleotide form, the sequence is TGTGCCAGCAGCTCGACAGGGCAAGAGCAGTACTTC. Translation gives CASSSTGQEQYF.